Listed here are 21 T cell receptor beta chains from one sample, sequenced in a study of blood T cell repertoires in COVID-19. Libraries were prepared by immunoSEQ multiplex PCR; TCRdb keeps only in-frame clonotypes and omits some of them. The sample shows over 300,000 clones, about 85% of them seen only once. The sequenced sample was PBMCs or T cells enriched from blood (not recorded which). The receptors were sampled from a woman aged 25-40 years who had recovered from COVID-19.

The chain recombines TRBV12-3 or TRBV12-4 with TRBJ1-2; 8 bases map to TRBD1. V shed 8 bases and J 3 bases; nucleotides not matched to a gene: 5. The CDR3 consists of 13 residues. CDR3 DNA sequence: TGTGCCAGCGAGGGACAGGAATACTATGGCTACACCTTC. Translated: CASEGQEYYGYTF.

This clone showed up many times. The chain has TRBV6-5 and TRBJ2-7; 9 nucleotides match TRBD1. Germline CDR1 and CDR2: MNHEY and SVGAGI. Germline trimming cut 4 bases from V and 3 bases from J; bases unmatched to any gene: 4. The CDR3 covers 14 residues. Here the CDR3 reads CASSSGTGFYEQYF. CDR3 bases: TGTGCCAGCAGTTCCGGGACAGGGTTCTACGAGCAGTACTTC.

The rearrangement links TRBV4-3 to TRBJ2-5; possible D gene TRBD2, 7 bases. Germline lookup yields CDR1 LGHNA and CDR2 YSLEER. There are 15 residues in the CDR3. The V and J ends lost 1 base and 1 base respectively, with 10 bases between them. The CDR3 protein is CASSQGGGFQETQYF. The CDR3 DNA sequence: TGCGCCAGCAGCCAAGGCGGGGGCTTCCAAGAGACCCAGTACTTC.

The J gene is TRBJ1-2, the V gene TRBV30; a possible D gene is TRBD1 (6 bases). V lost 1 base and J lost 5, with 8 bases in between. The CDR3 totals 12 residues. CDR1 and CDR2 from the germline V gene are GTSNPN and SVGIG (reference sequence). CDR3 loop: CAWSEGEYGYTF. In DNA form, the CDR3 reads TGTGCCTGGAGTGAGGGGGAGTATGGCTACACCTTC.

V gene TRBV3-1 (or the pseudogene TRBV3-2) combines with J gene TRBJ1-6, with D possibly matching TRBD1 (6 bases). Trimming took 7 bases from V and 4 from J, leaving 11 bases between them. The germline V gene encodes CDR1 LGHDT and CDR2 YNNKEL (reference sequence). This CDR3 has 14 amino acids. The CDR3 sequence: CASTLQGYNSPLHF. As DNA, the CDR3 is TGTGCCAGCACCTTACAGGGTTATAATTCACCCCTCCACTTT.

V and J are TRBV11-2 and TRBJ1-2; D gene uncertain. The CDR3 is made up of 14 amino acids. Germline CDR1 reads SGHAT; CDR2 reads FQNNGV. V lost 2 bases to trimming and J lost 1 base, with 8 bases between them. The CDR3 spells CASSLTEGNYGYTF. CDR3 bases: TGTGCCAGCAGCTTAACAGAGGGTAACTATGGCTACACCTTC. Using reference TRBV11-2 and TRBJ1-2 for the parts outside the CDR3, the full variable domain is EAGVAQSPRYKIIEKRQSVAFWCNPISGHATLYWYQQILGQGPKLLIQFQNNGVVDDSQLPKDRFSAERLKGVDSTLKIQPAKLEDSAVYLCASSLTEGNYGYTFGSGTRLTVV.

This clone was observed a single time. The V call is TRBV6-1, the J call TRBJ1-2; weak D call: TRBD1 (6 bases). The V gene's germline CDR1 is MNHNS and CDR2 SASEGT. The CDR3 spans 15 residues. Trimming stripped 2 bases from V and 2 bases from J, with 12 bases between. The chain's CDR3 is CASSERSGQNYGYTF. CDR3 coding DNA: TGTGCCAGCAGTGAAAGGTCCGGACAGAACTATGGCTACACCTTC.

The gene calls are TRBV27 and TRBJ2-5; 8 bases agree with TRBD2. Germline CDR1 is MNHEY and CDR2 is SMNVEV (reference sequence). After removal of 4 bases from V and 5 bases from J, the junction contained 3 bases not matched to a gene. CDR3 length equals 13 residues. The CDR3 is CASSSQRGETQYF. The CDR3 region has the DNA TGTGCCAGCAGTTCTCAGCGGGGGGAGACCCAGTACTTC.

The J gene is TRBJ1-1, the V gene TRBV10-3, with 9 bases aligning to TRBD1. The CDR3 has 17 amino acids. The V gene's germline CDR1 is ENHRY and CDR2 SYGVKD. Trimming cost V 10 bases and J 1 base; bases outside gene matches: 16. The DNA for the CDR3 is TGTGCCAGTTCGGACCCACTCCGGGACAGGGAGAACACTGAAGCTTTCTTT. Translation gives CASSDPLRDRENTEAFF.

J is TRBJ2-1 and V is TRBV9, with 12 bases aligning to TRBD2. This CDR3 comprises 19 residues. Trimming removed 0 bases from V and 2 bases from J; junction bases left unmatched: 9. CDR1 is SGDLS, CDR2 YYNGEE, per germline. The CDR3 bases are TGTGCCAGCAGCGTAGTGGCTAGCGGGGGGGAAAGAGCCTACAATGAGCAGTTCTTC. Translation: CASSVVASGGERAYNEQFF.

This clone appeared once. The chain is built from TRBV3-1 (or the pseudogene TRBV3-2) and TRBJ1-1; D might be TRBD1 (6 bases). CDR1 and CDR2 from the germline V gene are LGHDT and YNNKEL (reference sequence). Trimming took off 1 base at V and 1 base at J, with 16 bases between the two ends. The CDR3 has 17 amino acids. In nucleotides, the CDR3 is TGTGCCAGCAGCCAAGGGCAACAACAGGGTTGGAACACTGAAGCTTTCTTT. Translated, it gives CASSQGQQQGWNTEAFF.

The CDR3 DNA reads as TGTGCCAGTAGCCGGACAGGGATTAACTATGGCTACACCTTC. Its protein is CASSRTGINYGYTF. V is TRBV19 and J is TRBJ1-2; 8 positions match TRBD1. This CDR3 comprises 14 residues. V lost 6 bases to trimming and J lost 1 base; unmatched junction nucleotides: 4. The V gene's germline CDR1 is LNHDA and CDR2 SQIVND (reference sequence). Supplemented by reference TRBV19 and TRBJ1-2, the full variable domain reads DGGITQSPKYLFRKEGQNVTLSCEQNLNHDAMYWYRQDPGQGLRLIYYSQIVNDFQKGDIAEGYSVSREKKESFPLTVTSAQKNPTAFYLCASSRTGINYGYTFGSGTRLTVV.

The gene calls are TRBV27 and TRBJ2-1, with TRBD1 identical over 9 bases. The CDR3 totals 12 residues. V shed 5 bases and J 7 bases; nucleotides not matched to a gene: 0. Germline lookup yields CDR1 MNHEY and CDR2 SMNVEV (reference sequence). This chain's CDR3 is CASSGQGNEQFF. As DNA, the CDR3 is TGTGCCAGCAGTGGACAGGGGAATGAGCAGTTCTTC.

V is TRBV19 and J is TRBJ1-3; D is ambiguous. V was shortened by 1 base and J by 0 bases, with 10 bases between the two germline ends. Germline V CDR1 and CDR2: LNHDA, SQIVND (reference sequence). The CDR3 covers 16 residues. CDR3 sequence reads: CASSIVADYSGNTIYF. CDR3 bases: TGTGCCAGTAGTATAGTAGCGGATTACTCTGGAAACACCATATATTTT. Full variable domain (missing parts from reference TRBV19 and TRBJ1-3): DGGITQSPKYLFRKEGQNVTLSCEQNLNHDAMYWYRQDPGQGLRLIYYSQIVNDFQKGDIAEGYSVSREKKESFPLTVTSAQKNPTAFYLCASSIVADYSGNTIYFGEGSWLTVV.

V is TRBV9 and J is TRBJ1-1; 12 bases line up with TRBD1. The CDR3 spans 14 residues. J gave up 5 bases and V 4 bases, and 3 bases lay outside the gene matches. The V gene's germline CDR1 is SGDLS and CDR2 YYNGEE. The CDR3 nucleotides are TGTGCCAGCAGCAAGGGACAGGGGGCGACTGAAGCTTTCTTT. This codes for CASSKGQGATEAFF.

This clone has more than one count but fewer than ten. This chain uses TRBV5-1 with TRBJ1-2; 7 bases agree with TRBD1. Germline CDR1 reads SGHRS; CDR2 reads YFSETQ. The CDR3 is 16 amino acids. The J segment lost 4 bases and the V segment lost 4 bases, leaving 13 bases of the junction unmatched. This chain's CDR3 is CASSQTGNWEFYGYTF. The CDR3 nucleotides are TGCGCCAGCAGCCAGACAGGGAACTGGGAATTCTATGGCTACACCTTC. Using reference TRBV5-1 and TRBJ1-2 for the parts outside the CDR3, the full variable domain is KAGVTQTPRYLIKTRGQQVTLSCSPISGHRSVSWYQQTPGQGLQFLFEYFSETQRNKGNFPGRFSGRQFSNSRSEMNVSTLELGDSALYLCASSQTGNWEFYGYTFGSGTRLTVV.

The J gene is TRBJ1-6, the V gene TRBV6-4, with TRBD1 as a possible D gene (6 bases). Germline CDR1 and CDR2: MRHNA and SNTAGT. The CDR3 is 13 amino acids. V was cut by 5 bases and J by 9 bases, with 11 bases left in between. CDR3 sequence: CASSRDMGSPLHF. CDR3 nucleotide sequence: TGTGCCAGCAGTCGGGACATGGGTTCACCCCTCCACTTT.

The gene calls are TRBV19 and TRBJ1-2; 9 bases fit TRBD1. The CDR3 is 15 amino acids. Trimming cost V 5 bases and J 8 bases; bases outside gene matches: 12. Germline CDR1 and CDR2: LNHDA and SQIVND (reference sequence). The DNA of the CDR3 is TGTGCCAGTAGTGCCCTGGGACAGGGATCAGTCGGCTACACCTTC. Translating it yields CASSALGQGSVGYTF.

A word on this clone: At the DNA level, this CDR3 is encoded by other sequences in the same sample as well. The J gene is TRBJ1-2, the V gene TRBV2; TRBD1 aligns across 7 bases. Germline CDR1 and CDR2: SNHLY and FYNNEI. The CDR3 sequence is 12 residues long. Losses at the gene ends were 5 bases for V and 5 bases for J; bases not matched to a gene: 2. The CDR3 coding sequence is TGTGCCAGCAGTCGGGACAGTTATGGCTACACCTTC. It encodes CASSRDSYGYTF.

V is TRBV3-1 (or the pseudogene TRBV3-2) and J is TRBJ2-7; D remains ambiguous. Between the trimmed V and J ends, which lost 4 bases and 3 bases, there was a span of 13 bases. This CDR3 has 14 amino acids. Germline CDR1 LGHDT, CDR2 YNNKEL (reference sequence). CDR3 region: CASSPSEAGYEQYF. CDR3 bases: TGTGCCAGCAGCCCTTCAGAGGCTGGCTACGAGCAGTACTTC.

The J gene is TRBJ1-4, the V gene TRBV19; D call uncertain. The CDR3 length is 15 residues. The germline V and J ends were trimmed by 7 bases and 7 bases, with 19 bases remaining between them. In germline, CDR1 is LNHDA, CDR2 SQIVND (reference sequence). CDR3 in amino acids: CASTAGFPGREKLFF. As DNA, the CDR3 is TGTGCCAGTACCGCGGGATTTCCAGGTCGTGAAAAACTGTTTTTT.